The 25 T cell receptor beta chains listed next were all sequenced from one sample in a study of blood T cells in healthy people across ages (dated by TCRdb to between 2015 and 2016). Libraries were constructed by 5' RACE. Sequencing relied on an Illumina HiSeq 2500. The second PCR ran for roughly 7 to 12 cycles and used a J-beta primer mix along with a sample-barcoded 5' primer. TCRdb reprocessing: public reads trimmed at Q25 with fastp, clones called with MiXCR, in-frame beta chains kept. Here each entry gathers all rows of one CDR3 protein and keeps the most common genes and DNA. Present in this sample are 600,000 or so distinct CDR3 sequences, 40% to 50% of which were seen just once. The biggest ten clones account for around 23% of the sample. Sample: blood. The receptors shown here come from an elderly man in good health.

The chain uses TRBV29-1 and TRBJ2-1; tentatively, D is TRBD1 or TRBD2 (5 bases each). The germline V gene encodes CDR1 SQVTM and CDR2 ANQGSEA. The CDR3 runs 12 residues. Trimming removed 8 bases from V and 10 bases from J, with 18 bases in between. CDR3 sequence reads: CSFRDPSVEQFF. The CDR3 DNA reads as TGCAGCTTTCGGGACCCATCCGTGGAGCAGTTCTTC.

The J gene is TRBJ1-5, the V gene TRBV28; no reliable D call. Germline V gene data show CDR1 as MDHEN and CDR2 as SYDVKM. The CDR3 sequence is 13 residues long. V lost 5 bases to trimming and J lost 4 bases, with 9 bases between them. CDR3 DNA sequence: TGTGCCAGCAGTCCTATAATTAATCAGCCCCAGCATTTT. Its protein product is CASSPIINQPQHF.

The chain combines TRBV3-1 with TRBJ2-1; D not certain. The CDR3 has 14 amino acids. Germline assignment: CDR1 LGHDT and CDR2 YNNKEL (reference sequence). V lost 4 bases and J lost 5, with 12 bases in between. The CDR3 region has the DNA TGTGCCAGCAGCCGGGGTGGGGTTAACAATGAGCAGTTCTTC. It is translated as CASSRGGVNNEQFF.

The chain carries TRBV21-1 and TRBJ2-1. TRBV21-1 is a recognized pseudogene. This CDR3 region has 15 residues. For the CDR3, the DNA is TGTGCCAGCACCAGGGTTGTGGAACCCAACAATGAGCAGTTCTTC. It translates to CASTRVVEPNNEQFF.

The V gene is TRBV5-1, the J gene TRBJ2-5; D perhaps matches TRBD1 (5 bases). The CDR3 contains 15 residues. Trimming stripped 2 bases from V and 1 base from J, with 12 bases between. Looked up from germline, CDR1 is SGHRS and CDR2 is YFSETQ. CDR3 nucleotides: TGCGCCAGCAGCTTCGAGCACAGGTCCCAAGAGACCCAGTACTTC. Amino acid sequence: CASSFEHRSQETQYF.

This chain links TRBV7-9 with TRBJ1-1; 7 bases align to TRBD1. Looked up from germline, CDR1 is SEHNR and CDR2 is FQNEAQ (reference sequence). Unmatched junction bases numbered 10, after V lost 1 base and J lost 5 bases. The CDR3 loop spans 16 amino acids. The CDR3 loop is CASSLGTGSLRTEAFF. For the CDR3, the DNA is TGTGCCAGCAGCTTAGGGACAGGATCTTTAAGGACTGAAGCTTTCTTT.

This clonotype was counted only a few times. The V gene is TRBV7-8, the J gene TRBJ2-3; no definite D call. Germline V gene data show CDR1 as SGHVS and CDR2 as FQNEAQ. V was cut by 0 bases and J by 2 bases, with 9 bases left in between. The CDR3 runs to 15 residues. The chain's CDR3 is CASSLAFPTTDTQYF. The CDR3 nucleotides are TGTGCCAGCAGCTTAGCGTTCCCGACCACAGATACGCAGTATTTT.

On this clonotype itself: This may be a read error: a much more frequent sequence differs by one nucleotide. This rearrangement joins TRBV6-5 to TRBJ2-1, with 8 positions matching TRBD1. In germline, CDR1 is MNHEY, CDR2 SVGAGI. There are 15 residues in the CDR3. CDR3 sequence: CASSYQGAVVNGQFF. The DNA for the CDR3 is TGTGCCAGCAGTTACCAGGGGGCGGTAGTAAATGGGCAGTTCTTC.

This clonotype was seen a few times. This chain uses TRBV7-9 with TRBJ1-6; weak D call: TRBD1 (6 bases). Trimming cost V 7 bases and J 5 bases, with 21 bases left between them. The CDR3 sequence is 17 residues long. Germline-derived CDR1 and CDR2 are SEHNR and FQNEAQ (reference sequence). The CDR3 is CASTSVDRNPNNSPLHF. The CDR3 DNA reads as TGTGCCAGCACCTCCGTGGACAGAAACCCCAATAATTCACCCCTCCACTTT.

This clonotype showed up many times. Its ends do not fully match the called genes, so a read error is possible. The chain employs TRBV5-1 and TRBJ1-2; D ambiguous. The CDR3 contains 13 residues. Germline V gene sequence: CDR1 SGHRS, CDR2 YFSETQ. The chain's CDR3 is CASSPDSNYGYTF. The CDR3 DNA reads as TGTGCCAGCAGTCCGGACTCTAACTATGGCTACACCTTC.

This clonotype came up many times. The gene calls are TRBV6-6 and TRBJ2-3; tentative D call: TRBD2 (5 bases). CDR1 and CDR2 (germline): MNHNY, SVGAGI (reference sequence). The CDR3 spans 14 residues. V dropped 9 bases and J dropped 4 bases, with 17 bases sitting between them. The CDR3 protein is CASSVGTFADTQYF. The CDR3 DNA follows: TGTGCCAGTAGCGTGGGCACATTTGCAGATACGCAGTATTTT.

The chain joins TRBV5-1 to TRBJ2-5; no firm D call. Germline V lookup: CDR1 SGHRS, CDR2 YFSETQ. CDR3 length equals 15 residues. Trimming stripped 6 bases from V and 5 bases from J, with 20 bases between. CDR3 sequence: CASKVGSAFGETQYF. In DNA, the CDR3 is TGCGCCAGCAAAGTAGGGTCGGCATTCGGGGAGACCCAGTACTTC.

This clonotype showed up just a few times. The genes are TRBV6-5 and TRBJ1-1; D call uncertain. Germline values: CDR1 MNHEY, CDR2 SVGAGI. Trimming stripped 7 bases from V and 5 bases from J, with 17 bases between. The CDR3 is 14 amino acids. In nucleotides, the CDR3 is TGTGCCAGCACCGCCTTCGGAAGAGGGACTGAAGCTTTCTTT. This sequence encodes CASTAFGRGTEAFF.

This clonotype came up a few times. This rearrangement joins TRBV7-3 to TRBJ2-5, with TRBD2 matching over 8 bases. The ends lost 1 base at V and 2 bases at J; junction bases unmatched: 3. The CDR3 is 15 residues long. CDR1 is SGHTA, CDR2 FQGTGA, per germline. Here the CDR3 DNA reads TGTGCCAGCAGCTTAATGGGCGGGGGGCAAGAGACCCAGTACTTC. Its protein product is CASSLMGGGQETQYF.

In its sample, this clonotype was seen a few times. The chain couples TRBV20-1 to TRBJ1-2; the D gene is possibly TRBD1 (5 bases). Germline V gene sequence: CDR1 DFQATT, CDR2 SNEGSKA (reference sequence). The CDR3 is made up of 12 amino acids. V lost 0 bases, J lost 6 bases, and 8 bases lay in between. CDR3 in amino acids: CSAREGDHGYTF. The CDR3 DNA reads as TGCAGTGCTAGAGAGGGGGACCATGGCTACACCTTC.

The chain combines TRBV7-2 with TRBJ2-3; D tentatively reads TRBD1 or TRBD2 (6 bases each). The CDR3 extends over 16 amino acids. Trimming took 2 bases from V and 2 from J, leaving 14 bases between them. CDR1 and CDR2 from the germline V gene are SGHTA and FQGNSA. CDR3 nucleotides: TGTGCCAGCAGCTTATTGGGGGCGGGGTACACAGATACGCAGTATTTT. Translation: CASSLLGAGYTDTQYF. The full variable domain, its missing parts supplied by reference TRBV7-2 and TRBJ2-3, is GAGVSQSPSNKVTEKGKDVELRCDPISGHTALYWYRQSLGQGLEFLIYFQGNSAPDKSGLPSDRFSAERTGGSVSTLTIQRTQQEDSAVYLCASSLLGAGYTDTQYFGPGTRLTVL.

This clonotype has only one observation. The chain recombines TRBV4-1 with TRBJ1-5, with D hard to call. The V end lost 2 bases, the J end lost 6 bases, and 14 bases lay between the germline ends. The germline V gene encodes CDR1 MGHRA and CDR2 YSYEKL. The CDR3 runs to 15 residues. The CDR3, as DNA: TGCGCCAGCAGCCAACAGACTAGCCTCCTTCAGCCCCAGCATTTT. Encoded protein: CASSQQTSLLQPQHF.

The genes are TRBV7-2 and TRBJ2-3; D not resolved. The germline gives CDR1 SGHTA, CDR2 FQGNSA. With 3 bases removed from V and 3 bases from J, the gap between germline ends came to 13 bases. CDR3 length equals 15 residues. The CDR3 reads CASSFYRARTDTQYF. In DNA form, the CDR3 reads TGTGCCAGCAGCTTTTATAGGGCAAGGACAGATACGCAGTATTTT.

This clonotype was observed a few times. This rearrangement joins TRBV6-1 to TRBJ1-2; tentative D call: TRBD1 (6 bases). The germline gives CDR1 MNHNS, CDR2 SASEGT. There are 15 residues in the CDR3. V was trimmed by 6 bases and J by 4 bases, leaving 18 bases between them. CDR3 amino acids: CASRPPGGATYGYTF. CDR3 bases: TGTGCCAGCAGGCCCCCCGGGGGGGCCACCTATGGCTACACCTTC.

The CDR3 loop is CASRPGQGNNEQFF. Here the CDR3 DNA reads TGTGCCAGCAGACCGGGACAGGGAAACAATGAGCAGTTCTTC. J is TRBJ2-1 and V is TRBV7-2; TRBD1 matches 9 bases. CDR3 length: 14 residues. CDR1 is SGHTA and CDR2 is FQGNSA in the germline V gene. Trimming at V came to 6 bases and at J to 5 bases, leaving 5 bases not matched to a gene.

The chain combines TRBV12-3 or TRBV12-4 with TRBJ2-1; tentatively, D is TRBD2 (6 bases). This CDR3 is built from 13 residues. V lost 8 bases and J 4 bases, leaving 12 bases between the germline ends. The chain's CDR3 is CASGGTEYNEQFF. CDR3 in DNA: TGTGCCAGCGGGGGGACCGAATACAATGAGCAGTTCTTC.

This clonotype was seen a few times. The chain combines TRBV5-4 with TRBJ1-2; TRBD1 matches at 7 bases. The CDR3 has 17 residues. V lost 4 bases to trimming and J lost 4 bases; unmatched junction nucleotides: 16. Germline V gene lookup returns CDR1 SGHNT and CDR2 YYREEE (reference sequence). Written as DNA, the CDR3 is TGTGCCAGCAGCGACAACAGGGGCCTAACCCCGTCCTATGGCTACACCTTC. Protein: CASSDNRGLTPSYGYTF.

The genes are TRBV7-2 and TRBJ1-6; the D gene is possibly TRBD1 (5 bases). The CDR3 has 15 residues. Germline CDR1 and CDR2: SGHTA and FQGNSA. Deletions cut 0 bases from V and 11 bases from J, with 14 bases between. This CDR3 is CASSLAPQGSAPLHF. CDR3 DNA: TGTGCCAGCAGCTTAGCCCCGCAGGGTAGCGCACCCCTCCACTTT.

The chain links TRBV7-2 to TRBJ1-2; no clear D. The CDR3 runs to 16 residues. V lost 1 base and J lost 4, with 16 bases in between. Germline V lookup: CDR1 SGHTA, CDR2 FQGNSA. The CDR3 region has the DNA TGTGCCAGCAGCTTAGGACCAGAGGGCAGCGGCTATGGCTACACCTTC. This codes for CASSLGPEGSGYGYTF. Full variable domain (remainder filled in from reference TRBV7-2 and TRBJ1-2): GAGVSQSPSNKVTEKGKDVELRCDPISGHTALYWYRQSLGQGLEFLIYFQGNSAPDKSGLPSDRFSAERTGGSVSTLTIQRTQQEDSAVYLCASSLGPEGSGYGYTFGSGTRLTVV.

This chain links TRBV10-2 with TRBJ2-1, with 9 bases fitting TRBD1. The CDR3 extends over 16 amino acids. Germline loops: CDR1 WSHSY, CDR2 SAAADI. With 0 bases clipped from V and 6 bases from J, the junction kept 6 bases outside the gene matches. The CDR3 DNA reads TGCGCCAGCAGTGAGTCGGCGGGACAGGGAGGCAATGAGCAGTTCTTC. It specifies CASSESAGQGGNEQFF.